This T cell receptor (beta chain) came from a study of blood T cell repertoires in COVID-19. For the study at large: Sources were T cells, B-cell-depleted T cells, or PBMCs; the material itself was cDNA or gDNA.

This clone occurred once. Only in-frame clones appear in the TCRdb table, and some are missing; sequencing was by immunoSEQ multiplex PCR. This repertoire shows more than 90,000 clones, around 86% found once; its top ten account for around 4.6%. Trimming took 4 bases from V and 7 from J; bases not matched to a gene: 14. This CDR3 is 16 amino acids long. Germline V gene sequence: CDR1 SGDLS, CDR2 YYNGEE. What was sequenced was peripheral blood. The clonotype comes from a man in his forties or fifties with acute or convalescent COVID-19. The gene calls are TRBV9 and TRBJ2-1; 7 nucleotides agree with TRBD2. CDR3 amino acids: CASSPGGGTLFNEQFF. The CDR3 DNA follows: TGTGCCAGCAGCCCTGGGGGGGGGACTCTGTTTAATGAGCAGTTCTTC. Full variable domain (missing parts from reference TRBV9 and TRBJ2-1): DSGVTQTPKHLITATGQRVTLRCSPRSGDLSVYWYQQSLDQGLQFLIQYYNGEERAKGNILERFSAQQFPDLHSELNLSSLELGDSALYFCASSPGGGTLFNEQFFGPGTRLTVL.